This TCR beta chain derives from a study of response to subunit inactivated influenza vaccine. This clonotype has more than one count but fewer than ten. Germline V gene lookup returns CDR1 DFQATT and CDR2 SNEGSKA (reference sequence). The ends were cut back, 3 bases at V and 8 bases at J, with 5 bases in the middle. The CDR3 contains 10 residues. One entry per CDR3 protein, called by TCRdb with MiXCR from the RT-PCR reads. Of 500,000 to 600,000 distinct CDR3 sequences listed, approximately 12% are singletons. The chain employs TRBV20-1 and TRBJ2-1; D not resolved. The specimen comprised PBMCs from blood, sampled on the day of vaccination. The source of this sequence is a man aged 50 to 59 who received an inactivated influenza vaccine. This CDR3 is CSASFDEQFF. The CDR3, as DNA: TGCAGTGCTAGTTTCGATGAGCAGTTCTTC.